This T cell receptor beta chain is drawn from a study of PD-1 blockade in classical Hodgkin lymphoma. The study, taken as a whole, reports: Lower baseline TCR diversity was reported for newly diagnosed patients than for healthy donors.

Concerning this clone itself: Its antigen is unknown.

Time point of the sample: newly diagnosed, previously untreated cHL patient sample. Negative selection with magnets was how CD8+ T cells were isolated from the thawed PBMCs. V lost 0 bases and J lost 6, with 11 bases in between. The CDR3 has 15 amino acids. Germline V gene sequence: CDR1 LGHNA, CDR2 YSLEER. The protocol was immunoSEQ multiplex PCR, while the TCRdb copy is restricted to in-frame clones and leaves out a portion. The table lists 4,500 to 6,500 clones, approximately 90% of them singletons. The receptor was derived from a human donor with classical Hodgkin lymphoma. The rearrangement uses TRBV4-3 and TRBJ1-4; tentatively, D is TRBD1 (5 bases). The sequencing sample was made of CD8+ T cells from blood. DNA for the CDR3: TGCGCCAGCAGCCAAGACTCAGGGTCGTATGAAAAACTGTTTTTT. Translating it yields CASSQDSGSYEKLFF.